This TCR beta chain was sequenced for a study of blood T cell repertoires in COVID-19. In the study overall: Material from acute and convalescent COVID-19 was sourced from the United States, Italy and Spain.

Assay used: immunoSEQ multiplex PCR; TCRdb lists only in-frame clones, some missing. The repertoire holds around 140,000 clones, with 80% to 90% as singletons. V lost 0 bases and J lost 3, with 12 bases in between. The CDR3 is 15 residues long. CDR1 SGHRS and CDR2 YFSETQ come from the germline V gene. V is TRBV5-1 and J is TRBJ1-1; TRBD1 might be the D (6 bases). The receptor was derived from a woman between 50 and 59 years old with acute or convalescent COVID-19. Sequencing was done on a sample of peripheral blood. CDR3 DNA sequence: TGCGCCAGCAGCTTGGTTGGGGGCGCCTACACTGAAGCTTTCTTT. It specifies CASSLVGGAYTEAFF.